These 5 T cell receptor beta chains share one sample of origin, sequenced in a study of T cells in Graves' hyperthyroidism and ophthalmopathy. Amplified TCR beta CDR3 regions derived from RNA transcripts. HTBI primers were the set used in a first-round RT-PCR of the TCR CDR3. TCRdb independently ran MiXCR on the multiplex PCR reads; one entry per CDR3 protein. The sample holds 700,000 or so distinct CDR3 sequences, around 13% seen once. Sequenced sample: blood. Receptor source: a woman in her forties or fifties with Graves' ophthalmopathy.

V and J are TRBV7-8 and TRBJ2-3; D might be TRBD1 (6 bases). With 9 bases removed from V and 1 base from J, the gap between germline ends came to 20 bases. Per the germline V gene, CDR1 is SGHVS and CDR2 is FQNEAQ. The CDR3 contains 16 residues. CDR3 region: CASSIGSAGGTDTQYF. The CDR3 bases are TGTGCCAGTAGTATAGGTTCGGCAGGGGGCACAGATACGCAGTATTTT.

Comment on this clonotype: One junction end disagrees with the germline gene, perhaps due to a read error. The chain has TRBV2 and TRBJ2-7, with D uncertain. Germline CDR1 and CDR2: SNHLY and FYNNEI. CDR3 size: 14 residues. As DNA, the CDR3 is TGTGCCAGCAGCAATCTGGGCGGATCCTACGAGCAGCACTTC. Encoded protein: CASSNLGGSYEQHF.

This clonotype showed up many times. J is TRBJ2-7 and V is TRBV10-3, with TRBD2 matching over 9 bases. The CDR3 runs to 20 residues. CDR1 and CDR2 from the germline V gene are ENHRY and SYGVKD. With V trimmed by 4 bases and J by 6 bases, 25 bases remained unmatched. CDR3 sequence: CAISAFGRTSATGTNSEQYF. CDR3 sequence (DNA): TGTGCCATCAGTGCCTTCGGGAGGACTAGCGCGACGGGGACTAACTCCGAGCAGTACTTC.

Ten or more counts support this clonotype. The chain combines TRBV27 with TRBJ1-5, with unresolved D. Germline V gene data show CDR1 as MNHEY and CDR2 as SMNVEV (reference sequence). V was cut by 5 bases and J by 1 base, with 9 bases left in between. The CDR3 runs 14 residues. The CDR3 nucleotides read TGTGCCAGCAGTACTAAAGACAGCAATCAGCCCCAGCATTTT. This translates into CASSTKDSNQPQHF.

This clonotype was observed at least ten times. V usage is TRBV12-3 or TRBV12-4 and J usage is TRBJ2-1; 9 nucleotides align to TRBD2. The ends lost 6 bases at V and 3 bases at J; junction bases unmatched: 6. The CDR3 loop spans 15 amino acids. The CDR3 protein is CASRYSGSLYNEQFF. The CDR3 DNA follows: TGTGCCAGCAGATATAGCGGGAGTCTCTACAATGAGCAGTTCTTC.